One and the same sample provided the 28 T cell receptor beta chains below, sequenced in a study of response to subunit inactivated influenza vaccine. TCRdb re-analysed the RT-PCR reads in MiXCR, keeping a single row per CDR3 protein. The table lists more than 700,000 distinct CDR3 sequences, around 20% of them singletons. Sequenced here: PBMCs from blood, sampled more than 4 days after vaccination. The receptors shown here come from a man aged 45-65 years who received an inactivated influenza vaccine.

This clonotype was counted only a few times. This chain uses TRBV28 with TRBJ2-7, with 7 nucleotides matching TRBD1. Unmatched junction bases numbered 14, after V lost 5 bases and J lost 4 bases. Germline V gene lookup returns CDR1 MDHEN and CDR2 SYDVKM. This CDR3 has 16 amino acids. In DNA form, the CDR3 reads TGTGCCAGCAGTACTCTCCGGGACAGTCTTTATTACGAGCAGTACTTC. Its translation: CASSTLRDSLYYEQYF.

The chain carries TRBV20-1 and TRBJ2-1; 12 nucleotides line up with TRBD2. J lost 6 bases, V lost 2 bases, and 2 bases had no gene match. The CDR3 has 14 residues. CDR1 and CDR2 from the germline V gene are DFQATT and SNEGSKA (reference sequence). In nucleotides, the CDR3 is TGCAGTGCTAGACTAGCGGGGGGGTTCAATGAGCAGTTCTTC. The encoded protein is CSARLAGGFNEQFF.

V usage is TRBV6-2 or TRBV6-3 and J usage is TRBJ2-7, with D possibly TRBD2 on 6 matching bases. Trimming took off 6 bases at V and 3 bases at J, with 15 bases between the two ends. In germline, CDR1 is MNHEY, CDR2 SVGEGT. This CDR3 contains 14 residues. CDR3 coding DNA: TGTGCCAGCAGGCCTCGGGGGAGAATCTACGAGCAGTACTTC. The encoded protein is CASRPRGRIYEQYF.

This clonotype was counted only a few times. J is TRBJ2-5 and V is TRBV10-3, with 10 bases aligning to TRBD2. This CDR3 is built from 13 residues. The V and J ends lost 6 bases and 4 bases, in that order; junction bases with no gene match: 2. Germline V gene data show CDR1 as ENHRY and CDR2 as SYGVKD. For the CDR3, the DNA is TGTGCCATCAGGGTAGCGGGGGGAGAGACCCAGTACTTC. Its protein product is CAIRVAGGETQYF.

This chain links TRBV7-2 with TRBJ2-3; D is possibly TRBD2 (6 bases). CDR3 length: 16 amino acids. Looked up from germline, CDR1 is SGHTA and CDR2 is FQGNSA. V was shortened by 5 bases and J by 0 bases, with 15 bases between the two germline ends. The CDR3 coding sequence is TGTGCCAGCAGCAGTGCCGGGACTCCTAGCACAGATACGCAGTATTTT. Amino acid sequence: CASSSAGTPSTDTQYF.

CDR3 coding DNA: TGTGCCACCAGTGAGCCGACAGGGGCTGGGGCCGGGGAGCTGTTTTTT. Its translation is CATSEPTGAGAGELFF. The chain is built from TRBV24-1 and TRBJ2-2, with 8 positions matching TRBD1. In germline, CDR1 is KGHDR, CDR2 SFDVKD. CDR3 length equals 16 residues. Germline trimming cut 4 bases from V and 6 bases from J; bases unmatched to any gene: 9.

The chain uses TRBV4-3 and TRBJ2-4, with D tentatively TRBD2 (5 bases). Germline-derived CDR1 and CDR2 are LGHNA and YSLEER. The CDR3 extends over 16 amino acids. V lost 3 bases to trimming and J lost 2 bases, with 14 bases between them. The CDR3 spells CASSHQSRGSKNIQYF. The CDR3 DNA is TGCGCCAGCAGCCACCAAAGTCGCGGGTCCAAAAACATTCAGTACTTC.

This clonotype was recorded a few times. The chain uses TRBV7-6 and TRBJ2-1; 7 bases match TRBD2. The CDR3 is 16 amino acids. Germline-derived CDR1 and CDR2 are SGHVS and FNYEAQ. After removal of 1 base from V and 8 bases from J, the junction contained 11 bases not matched to a gene. The CDR3 nucleotides are TGTGCCAGCAGCTTAGGAGGGGCGGGGGTCGGCTATGAGCAGTTCTTC. Protein product: CASSLGGAGVGYEQFF.

The genes are TRBV6-5 and TRBJ1-2, with 8 bases identical to TRBD1. Trimming took 2 bases from V and 4 from J; bases not matched to a gene: 6. From germline, CDR1 is MNHEY and CDR2 SVGAGI. The CDR3 has 15 residues. CDR3 residues: CASSYMIGTGYGYTF. The CDR3, as DNA: TGTGCCAGCAGTTACATGATCGGGACAGGCTATGGCTACACCTTC.

V and J are TRBV4-1 and TRBJ1-1; possibly TRBD1 for D (5 bases). The CDR3 consists of 15 residues. The V end was cut by 3 bases, the J end by 9 bases, with 20 bases between. Germline V lookup: CDR1 MGHRA, CDR2 YSYEKL. CDR3 sequence (DNA): TGCGCCAGCAGCCACCTTCCCACCAGGGAGAATAAAGCTTTCTTT. It translates to CASSHLPTRENKAFF.

The rearrangement joins TRBV6-2 or TRBV6-3 to TRBJ2-3; D remains ambiguous. Trimming cost V 2 bases and J 2 bases, with 14 bases left between them. CDR3 length: 16 amino acids. CDR1 is MNHEY, CDR2 SVGEGT, per germline. Written as DNA, the CDR3 is TGTGCCAGCAGTTACACCGCAATCAGCGTCACAGATACGCAGTATTTT. Its translation: CASSYTAISVTDTQYF.

This clonotype was seen only a few times. The rearrangement uses TRBV20-1 and TRBJ2-5; 12 positions agree with TRBD2. CDR3 size: 16 residues. Germline values: CDR1 DFQATT, CDR2 SNEGSKA (reference sequence). J was trimmed by 0 bases and V by 3 bases; bases with no gene match: 5. CDR3: CSASQTSGGYQETQYF. Here the CDR3 DNA reads TGCAGTGCTAGTCAAACTAGCGGGGGGTACCAAGAGACCCAGTACTTC.

The rearrangement joins TRBV9 to TRBJ2-2; D remains ambiguous. CDR3 length: 16 amino acids. V was clipped by 3 bases and J by 0 bases, with 12 bases between them. Per germline, CDR1 SGDLS and CDR2 YYNGEE. The CDR3 sequence: CASSAWTNANTGELFF. The CDR3 nucleotides read TGTGCCAGCAGCGCTTGGACGAACGCGAACACCGGGGAGCTGTTTTTT. Complete variable domain (other parts from reference TRBV9 and TRBJ2-2): DSGVTQTPKHLITATGQRVTLRCSPRSGDLSVYWYQQSLDQGLQFLIQYYNGEERAKGNILERFSAQQFPDLHSELNLSSLELGDSALYFCASSAWTNANTGELFFGEGSRLTVL.

This chain connects TRBV4-3 to TRBJ2-3, with D unclear. Germline CDR1 LGHNA, CDR2 YSLEER. V was pared by 1 base and J by 0 bases, with 14 bases between. The CDR3 covers 17 residues. DNA for the CDR3: TGCGCCAGCAGCCAAGCTAGGATCCTGGCGAGCACAGATACGCAGTATTTT. Residues: CASSQARILASTDTQYF.

This clonotype has just a few counts. The genes are TRBV20-1 and TRBJ2-1; weak D call: TRBD2 (5 bases). The germline V gene has CDR1 DFQATT and CDR2 SNEGSKA (reference sequence). CDR3 length equals 13 residues. Trimming shortened V by 3 bases and J by 10 bases, and 16 bases separated the two germline ends. In DNA form, the CDR3 reads TGCAGTGCTAGTTGGAAAGTAGGCGGGGAGCAGTTCTTC. This encodes CSASWKVGGEQFF.

There are a few counts of this clonotype. V and J are TRBV28 and TRBJ2-7; 9 nucleotides match TRBD2. The CDR3 extends over 17 amino acids. V was clipped by 3 bases and J by 6 bases; unmatched bases: 15. Per the germline V gene, CDR1 is MDHEN and CDR2 is SYDVKM. The CDR3 DNA is TGTGCCAGCAGTTTCCGTCCCCAGGGTAGCGGGGGAGCCGAGCAGTACTTC. It encodes CASSFRPQGSGGAEQYF.

This clonotype was detected many times. The chain is built from TRBV15 and TRBJ1-1; 7 nucleotides align to TRBD1. CDR1 LNHNV and CDR2 YYDKDF come from the germline V gene (reference sequence). The J segment lost 3 bases and the V segment lost 0 bases, leaving 7 bases of the junction unmatched. This CDR3 is 16 amino acids long. The chain's CDR3 is CATSRDAGGWDTEAFF. Here the CDR3 DNA reads TGTGCCACCAGCAGAGATGCAGGGGGGTGGGACACTGAAGCTTTCTTT.

Only a few counts were recorded for this clonotype. The chain uses TRBV20-1 and TRBJ1-5, with 9 bases identical to TRBD1. The CDR3 length is 14 residues. Trimming cost V 4 bases and J 4 bases; bases outside gene matches: 5. Per germline, CDR1 DFQATT and CDR2 SNEGSKA (reference sequence). As DNA, the CDR3 is TGCAGTGCTACCCCAGACAGGGGGAATCAGCCCCAGCATTTT. This codes for CSATPDRGNQPQHF.

This clonotype was found a few times. This rearrangement joins TRBV7-2 to TRBJ1-5, with D unresolved. V lost 2 bases, J lost 7 bases, and 12 bases lay in between. The CDR3 runs 14 residues. Germline V gene sequence: CDR1 SGHTA, CDR2 FQGNSA. CDR3 protein: CASSLSRAGQPQHF. In DNA form, the CDR3 reads TGTGCCAGCAGCTTATCAAGGGCGGGGCAGCCCCAGCATTTT.

This clonotype was counted a few times. The rearrangement uses TRBV9 and TRBJ2-2; D is ambiguous. With 3 bases removed from V and 0 bases from J, the gap between germline ends came to 6 bases. Per germline, CDR1 SGDLS and CDR2 YYNGEE. This CDR3 has 14 residues. The CDR3 loop reads CASSGAPNTGELFF. CDR3 nucleotides: TGTGCCAGCAGCGGGGCCCCGAACACCGGGGAGCTGTTTTTT.

In this sample, this clonotype turned up a few times. V usage is TRBV6-2 or TRBV6-3 and J usage is TRBJ2-1, with D unresolved. Germline V gene data show CDR1 as MNHEY and CDR2 as SVGEGT. The CDR3 is 13 residues long. Trimming took off 4 bases at V and 8 bases at J, with 12 bases between the two ends. In nucleotides, the CDR3 is TGTGCCAGCAGTTTCGGGCAACGCGATGAGCAGTTCTTC. Residues: CASSFGQRDEQFF.

The rearrangement links TRBV7-2 to TRBJ1-2, with D uncertain. V lost 3 bases, J lost 4 bases, and 12 bases lay in between. Germline CDR1 SGHTA, CDR2 FQGNSA. This CDR3 region has 14 residues. CDR3 DNA: TGTGCCAGCAGCTTTGACGGGTGGGGCTATGGCTACACCTTC. It specifies CASSFDGWGYGYTF.

This chain joins TRBV6-1 and TRBJ2-5, with D possibly matching TRBD2 (6 bases). V was trimmed by 5 bases and J by 4 bases, leaving 14 bases between them. The CDR3 loop spans 14 amino acids. Looked up from germline, CDR1 is MNHNS and CDR2 is SASEGT. The CDR3 spells CASSKGRSGETQYF. Here the CDR3 DNA reads TGTGCCAGCAGTAAAGGGAGGTCCGGAGAGACCCAGTACTTC.

This clonotype came up a few times. This rearrangement joins TRBV4-3 to TRBJ2-7; tentatively, D is TRBD1 (6 bases). Per the germline V gene, CDR1 is LGHNA and CDR2 is YSLEER. Trimming cost V 1 base and J 3 bases, with 13 bases left between them. The CDR3 loop spans 15 amino acids. This CDR3 is CASSQVGDTHYEQYF. The CDR3 DNA sequence: TGCGCCAGCAGCCAAGTTGGGGACACCCACTACGAGCAGTACTTC.

The V and J genes are TRBV10-3 and TRBJ2-5, with 7 bases matching TRBD2. CDR1 and CDR2 from the germline V gene are ENHRY and SYGVKD. J gave up 5 bases and V 1 base, and 4 bases lay outside the gene matches. This CDR3 has 14 residues. In DNA, the CDR3 is TGTGCCATCAGTGAGTACGGGAGGTTCGAGACCCAGTACTTC. As protein: CAISEYGRFETQYF.

Many counts were recorded for this clonotype. The chain joins TRBV25-1 to TRBJ2-7; D tentatively fits TRBD1 or TRBD2 (5 bases each). This CDR3 comprises 11 residues. Trimming stripped 6 bases from V and 4 bases from J, with 7 bases between. CDR1 is MGHDK and CDR2 is SYGVNS in the germline V gene. CDR3 nucleotide sequence: TGTGCCAGCAGAGAGGGGTACGAGCAGTACTTC. Translation: CASREGYEQYF.

This chain uses TRBV20-1 with TRBJ2-5; tentatively, D is TRBD1 or TRBD2 (5 bases each). Germline V gene lookup returns CDR1 DFQATT and CDR2 SNEGSKA (reference sequence). This CDR3 has 15 amino acids. V gave up 1 base and J gave up 2 bases, with 14 bases separating them. CDR3 protein: CSARGLLGEQETQYF. The CDR3 DNA sequence: TGCAGTGCTAGAGGGCTGCTGGGGGAACAAGAGACCCAGTACTTC.

The CDR3 spells CASSDRNREQYF. For the CDR3, the DNA is TGTGCCAGCAGTGACAGGAACAGGGAGCAGTACTTC. The chain links TRBV2 to TRBJ2-7; TRBD1 is a possible D gene (5 bases). In germline, CDR1 is SNHLY, CDR2 FYNNEI. Trimming removed 3 bases at V and 7 bases at J, with 10 bases between. This CDR3 has 12 residues. Full variable domain (outside the CDR3, taken from reference TRBV2 and TRBJ2-7): EPEVTQTPSHQVTQMGQEVILRCVPISNHLYFYWYRQILGQKVEFLVSFYNNEISEKSEIFDDQFSVERPDGSNFTLKIRSTKLEDSAMYFCASSDRNREQYFGPGTRLTVT.